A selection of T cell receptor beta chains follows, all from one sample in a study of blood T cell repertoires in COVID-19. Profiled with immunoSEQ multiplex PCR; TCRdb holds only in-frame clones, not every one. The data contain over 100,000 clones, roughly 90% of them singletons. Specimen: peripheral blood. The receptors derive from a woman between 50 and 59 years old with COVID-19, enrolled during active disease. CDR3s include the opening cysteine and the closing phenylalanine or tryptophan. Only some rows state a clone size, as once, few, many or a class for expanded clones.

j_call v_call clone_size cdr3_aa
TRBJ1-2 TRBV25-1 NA CASSSPLGDSVYGYTF
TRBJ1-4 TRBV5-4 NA CASSLSTGTGWEKLFF
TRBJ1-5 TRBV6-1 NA CASSVAGGSNQPQHF
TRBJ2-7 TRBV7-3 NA CASSLIPSPGGEQYF
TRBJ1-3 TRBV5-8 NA CASSRHRAGNTIYF
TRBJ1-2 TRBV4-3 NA CASSQGGTAYGYTF
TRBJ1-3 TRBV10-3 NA CAIRLLGHRSGNTIYF
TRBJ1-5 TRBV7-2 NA CASSLSDRTFNQPQHF
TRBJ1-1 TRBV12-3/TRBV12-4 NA CASSFGTGTAFF
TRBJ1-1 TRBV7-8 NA CASSSQQGAEAFF
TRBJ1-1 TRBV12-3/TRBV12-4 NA CASSLVAEEAFF
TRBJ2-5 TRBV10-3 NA CAISSDSFPETQYF
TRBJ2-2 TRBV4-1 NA CASSLAGGLTGELFF
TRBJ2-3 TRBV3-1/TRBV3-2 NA CASSPGVRVSTDTQYF
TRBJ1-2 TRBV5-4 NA CASSLGDRTSAYGYTF
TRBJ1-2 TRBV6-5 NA CASTGQGNGGYTF
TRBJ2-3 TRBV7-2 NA CASSLSGVNTQYF
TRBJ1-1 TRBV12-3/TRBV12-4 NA CASSLAGDTEAFF
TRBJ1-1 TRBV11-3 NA CASSLMNRAAFF
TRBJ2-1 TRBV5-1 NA CASSSTGTSTSSYNEQFF
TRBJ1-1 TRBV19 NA CASTPGTEAFF
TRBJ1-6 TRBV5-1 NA CASSVTGGNSPLHF
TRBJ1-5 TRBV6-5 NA CASNPAGGQPQHF
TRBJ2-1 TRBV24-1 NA CATSDGTGAGNEQFF
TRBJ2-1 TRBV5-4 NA CASSRPPLQGISSYNEQFF
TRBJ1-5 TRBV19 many CASSIDLNQPQHF
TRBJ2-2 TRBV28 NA CASSLTRGPTGELFF
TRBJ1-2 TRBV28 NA CASLNAGPNLRDGYTF
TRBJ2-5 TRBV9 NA CASSIEGAEETQYF
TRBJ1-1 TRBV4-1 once CASSHPDLTEAFF
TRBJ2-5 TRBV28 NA CASSSRYGDRERETQYF
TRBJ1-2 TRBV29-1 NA CSVQDEDRNYGYTF
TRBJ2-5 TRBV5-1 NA CASSLAGETQYF
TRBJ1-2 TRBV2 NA CASFGGEGYTF
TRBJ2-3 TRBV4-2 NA CASSDISSTDTQYF
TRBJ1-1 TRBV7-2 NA CASSLDNPMNTEAFF
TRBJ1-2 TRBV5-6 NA CASSRTAYGYTF
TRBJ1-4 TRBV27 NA CASSTQDRGHVDEKLFF
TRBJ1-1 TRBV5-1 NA CASSLAGIGAFF
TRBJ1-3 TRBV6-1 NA CASSETPGQHSGNTIYF
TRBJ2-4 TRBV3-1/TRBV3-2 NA CASSQTGAKNIQYF
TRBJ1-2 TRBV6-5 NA CASSFGQGMDYGYTF
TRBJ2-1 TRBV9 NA CASSPQGMGNEQFF
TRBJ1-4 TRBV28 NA CASSLQEGGRVNEKLFF
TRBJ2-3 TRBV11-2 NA CASSSGQGVSTDTQYF